This T cell receptor beta chain was profiled in a study of CXCR3-negative and CXCR3-positive naive CD8 T cells. Study-level findings and limits: A higher hydrophobicity marked the TRB CDR3s of CXCR3-positive naive cells versus CXCR3-negative naive cells.

Each CD8+ T cell subset was flow-sorted in triplicate. Every sort contained 250,000 to 350,000 cells. Note on this clonotype: Its antigen is unidentified.

The authors made the TRB cDNA libraries by 5' RACE using UMI labels. For each CDR3 protein, TCRdb gives one entry from its re-call of the 5' RACE reads, without DNA. The sample's table shows some 64,000 distinct CDR3 sequences. CDR3 length: 15 residues. Germline CDR1 and CDR2: DFQATT and SNEGSKA (reference sequence). Sequenced input: naive CXCR3+ CD8+ T cells from blood. Subset: CD45RO-CCR7+CD27+CD95- naive CD8+ T cells expressing CXCR3 (TNR3+). The chain couples TRBV20-1 to TRBJ2-3; TCRdb picks TRBD2, but there is no DNA to check that call. This clonotype originated in a human donor in good health. Some clones in this sample may be carry-over from other donors' samples. This chain's CDR3 is CSARDLVGEADTQYF.